This T cell receptor beta chain was identified in a study of identical twins. This CDR3 is 15 amino acids long. With V trimmed by 6 bases and J by 13 bases, 20 bases remained unmatched. Germline assignment: CDR1 DFQATT and CDR2 SNEGSKA (reference sequence). Carrying unique molecular identifiers, the cDNA also gained a universal primer site through template switching. TCRdb itself ran the 5' RACE reads through MiXCR, one entry per CDR3 protein. The top ten hold 0.27% of the sample, which has around 1.7 million distinct CDR3 sequences, around 33% seen once. This clonotype was found a few times. Antigen: not known. Study results and limitations: Models predicted less out-of-frame TCR alpha sharing in monozygotic twins than was found. Insertions were fewer in abundant cord blood beta clonotypes, whereas memory repertoires showed none of this pattern.

The chain carries TRBV20-1 and TRBJ2-4, with 8 bases fitting TRBD2. The specimen sequenced was cord blood. The TCR was taken from a newborn girl in good health. CDR3 bases: TGCAGTGCCCCGATGACTAGCGTGTCCCCTTCGCAGCAGTACTTC. It translates to CSAPMTSVSPSQQYF.